These 21 T cell receptor beta chains were all obtained from the same sample, sequenced in a study of blood T cell repertoires in COVID-19. Generated by immunoSEQ multiplex PCR, the TCRdb table keeps only in-frame clones and is missing some. The repertoire consists of 110,000 to 150,000 clones, with roughly 80% occurring once and the leading ten covering more than 7%. The material sequenced was peripheral blood. The source of these receptors is a human donor in a cohort sampled during active COVID-19.

The rearrangement links TRBV11-3 to TRBJ2-1, with TRBD2 identical over 13 bases. This CDR3 contains 15 residues. V was clipped by 5 bases and J by 9 bases; unmatched bases: 7. Germline V CDR1 and CDR2: SGHNT, YENEEA. The CDR3 loop is CASSLGLAGASEQFF. The CDR3, as DNA: TGTGCCAGCAGCCTCGGACTAGCGGGGGCTAGTGAGCAGTTCTTC. Complete variable domain (other parts from reference TRBV11-3 and TRBJ2-1): EAGVVQSPRYKIIEKKQPVAFWCNPISGHNTLYWYLQNLGQGPELLIRYENEEAVDDSQLPKDRFSAERLKGVDSTLKIQPAELGDSAVYLCASSLGLAGASEQFFGPGTRLTVL.

The chain is built from TRBV18 and TRBJ2-5, with D unclear. The CDR3 is made up of 13 amino acids. Germline CDR1 and CDR2: KGHSH and LQKENI. V lost 0 bases and J 1 base, leaving 3 bases between the germline ends. The CDR3 here is CASSPPLQETQYF. CDR3 in DNA: TGTGCCAGCTCACCACCCCTCCAAGAGACCCAGTACTTC.

The chain has TRBV19 and TRBJ2-5; D possibly corresponds to TRBD2 (5 bases). Germline V gene data show CDR1 as LNHDA and CDR2 as SQIVND (reference sequence). Trimming cost V 6 bases and J 0 bases, with 8 bases left between them. The CDR3 runs to 13 residues. The CDR3 nucleotides are TGTGCCAGTAGCCCCGGGGACCAAGAGACCCAGTACTTC. Translated: CASSPGDQETQYF.

The chain carries TRBV4-1 and TRBJ1-1, with D tentatively TRBD1 (6 bases). Trimming cost V 0 bases and J 7 bases, with 9 bases left between them. This CDR3 spans 13 amino acids. Germline V gives CDR1 MGHRA, CDR2 YSYEKL. Written as DNA, the CDR3 is TGCGCCAGCAGCCAAGAAGAAGGGGGTGAAGCTTTCTTT. Translating gives CASSQEEGGEAFF.

The V and J genes are TRBV28 and TRBJ2-7; 7 bases are shared with TRBD1. The CDR3 is 15 residues long. The germline V gene encodes CDR1 MDHEN and CDR2 SYDVKM. The trim removed 7 bases at V and 2 bases at J, leaving 11 bases unmatched. The CDR3 loop is CASITSPGQPYEQYF. CDR3 nucleotide sequence: TGTGCCAGCATTACTTCCCCGGGACAGCCCTACGAGCAGTACTTC.

This clone appeared a single time. The CDR3 sequence is CASSRTSGTDTQYF. The CDR3 DNA follows: TGTGCCAGCAGTCGGACTAGCGGGACAGATACGCAGTATTTT. J is TRBJ2-3 and V is TRBV6-2 or TRBV6-3, with 11 bases identical to TRBD2. The CDR3 length is 14 residues. J was trimmed by 3 bases and V by 5 bases; bases with no gene match: 1. Germline V gives CDR1 MNHEY, CDR2 SVGEGT.

The chain has TRBV10-2 and TRBJ2-7; the match to TRBD1 covers 8 bases. The CDR3 runs to 14 residues. V dropped 3 bases and J dropped 2; count of bases not matched to a gene: 3. Germline V gene data show CDR1 as WSHSY and CDR2 as SAAADI. This chain's CDR3 is CASSEGQGPYEQYF. For the CDR3, the DNA is TGCGCCAGCAGTGAAGGACAGGGTCCCTACGAGCAGTACTTC.

The rearrangement links TRBV19 to TRBJ2-7; TRBD1 matches at 7 bases. Germline CDR1 LNHDA, CDR2 SQIVND (reference sequence). CDR3 length: 14 amino acids. V lost 9 bases and J lost 4; bases outside the gene matches: 12. The CDR3 DNA reads as TGTGCCAGCAAAACCCGGGACAGTTCTTACGAGCAGTACTTC. This gives the protein CASKTRDSSYEQYF.

This rearrangement joins TRBV24-1 to TRBJ2-5, with 10 nucleotides matching TRBD1. CDR3 length: 15 amino acids. V trimming: 2 bases; J trimming: 3 bases; junction bases outside the gene matches: 2. Germline lookup yields CDR1 KGHDR and CDR2 SFDVKD. CDR3 in amino acids: CATSDSGQGKETQYF. DNA of the CDR3: TGTGCCACCAGTGATTCGGGACAGGGGAAAGAGACCCAGTACTTC.

This clone was seen just once. Different DNA sequences within this sample yield the same CDR3. This chain uses TRBV9 with TRBJ2-7, with no clear D. The length of the CDR3 is 13 residues. Trimming cost V 0 bases and J 1 base, with 5 bases left between them. Germline V lookup: CDR1 SGDLS, CDR2 YYNGEE. The CDR3 DNA sequence: TGTGCCAGCAGCGTAGACAGTTCCTACGAGCAGTACTTC. It specifies CASSVDSSYEQYF. Drawing the rest from reference TRBV9 and TRBJ2-7, the complete variable domain is DSGVTQTPKHLITATGQRVTLRCSPRSGDLSVYWYQQSLDQGLQFLIQYYNGEERAKGNILERFSAQQFPDLHSELNLSSLELGDSALYFCASSVDSSYEQYFGPGTRLTVT.

This chain joins TRBV7-2 and TRBJ2-1; D unresolved. V lost 2 bases and J 2 bases, leaving 7 bases between the germline ends. This CDR3 comprises 14 residues. Germline-derived CDR1 and CDR2 are SGHTA and FQGNSA. The CDR3 here is CASSLLGTYNEQFF. DNA for the CDR3: TGTGCCAGCAGCTTACTCGGTACCTACAATGAGCAGTTCTTC.

The chain joins TRBV3-1 (or the pseudogene TRBV3-2) to TRBJ1-4, with D maybe TRBD1 (5 bases). The CDR3 sequence is 15 residues long. Germline values: CDR1 LGHDT, CDR2 YNNKEL (reference sequence). V dropped 1 base and J dropped 0 bases, with 6 bases sitting between them. DNA for the CDR3: TGTGCCAGCAGCCAAGGACAGTCAACTAATGAAAAACTGTTTTTT. Encoded protein: CASSQGQSTNEKLFF.

This chain links TRBV9 with TRBJ2-7; TRBD1 might be the D (5 bases). The CDR3 is 15 amino acids. Deletions cut 3 bases from V and 5 bases from J, with 18 bases between. Germline lookup yields CDR1 SGDLS and CDR2 YYNGEE. The CDR3 coding sequence is TGTGCCAGCAGCGCTCAAGCCAGGGTTACCGACGAGCAGTACTTC. Its protein product is CASSAQARVTDEQYF.

The gene calls are TRBV7-2 and TRBJ2-1; 11 positions match TRBD2. V shed 3 bases and J 7 bases; nucleotides not matched to a gene: 5. Germline V lookup: CDR1 SGHTA, CDR2 FQGNSA. This CDR3 has 15 residues. The CDR3 DNA reads as TGTGCCAGCAGCTTCGGTAGCGGGGGGGGTAATGAGCAGTTCTTC. Translation gives CASSFGSGGGNEQFF.

The V and J genes are TRBV6-4 and TRBJ1-1; weak D call: TRBD1 (5 bases). CDR1 is MRHNA and CDR2 is SNTAGT in the germline V gene. This CDR3 is 16 amino acids long. The germline V and J ends were trimmed by 0 bases and 4 bases, with 15 bases remaining between them. The chain's CDR3 is CASSDSGAASGTEAFF. The CDR3 DNA is TGTGCCAGCAGTGACTCTGGGGCAGCGTCGGGCACTGAAGCTTTCTTT.

The gene calls are TRBV7-2 and TRBJ2-7; possibly TRBD2 for D (6 bases). The CDR3 covers 15 residues. The V and J ends lost 2 bases and 2 bases respectively, with 13 bases between them. Germline loops: CDR1 SGHTA, CDR2 FQGNSA. The CDR3 spells CASSLRRGGPYEQYF. The CDR3 nucleotides are TGTGCCAGCAGCTTAAGGCGGGGCGGACCCTACGAGCAGTACTTC. Based on the CDR3 plus reference TRBV7-2 and TRBJ2-7, the full variable domain is GAGVSQSPSNKVTEKGKDVELRCDPISGHTALYWYRQSLGQGLEFLIYFQGNSAPDKSGLPSDRFSAERTGGSVSTLTIQRTQQEDSAVYLCASSLRRGGPYEQYFGPGTRLTVT.

This clone was picked up one time. J is TRBJ1-1 and V is TRBV5-1; 8 nucleotides agree with TRBD1. The CDR3 covers 14 residues. In germline, CDR1 is SGHRS, CDR2 YFSETQ. After removal of 2 bases from V and 5 bases from J, the junction contained 5 bases not matched to a gene. The CDR3 nucleotides read TGCGCCAGCAGCTTACAGGGGGATTTGACTGAAGCTTTCTTT. It is translated as CASSLQGDLTEAFF.

The sample holds a few counts of this clone. The chain couples TRBV11-2 to TRBJ1-1; tentatively, D is TRBD1 (6 bases). CDR1 is SGHAT, CDR2 FQNNGV, per germline. V was cut by 5 bases and J by 1 base, with 14 bases left in between. This CDR3 has 15 residues. CDR3 sequence: CASSRRGGRNTEAFF. CDR3 nucleotides: TGTGCCAGCAGCCGACGAGGGGGACGGAACACTGAAGCTTTCTTT.

The V gene is TRBV27, the J gene TRBJ2-1; no clear D. This CDR3 is built from 11 residues. The V gene's germline CDR1 is MNHEY and CDR2 SMNVEV (reference sequence). Trimming pared 4 bases from V and 9 bases from J, leaving 7 bases between. The CDR3 loop reads CASSYFSEQFF. CDR3 nucleotide sequence: TGTGCCAGCAGTTATTTCAGTGAGCAGTTCTTC.

This clone was observed once. CDR3 nucleotides: TGTGCCAGCAGCCAATACCTACAGGGGCGAACGAACACCGGGGAGCTGTTTTTT. Translation: CASSQYLQGRTNTGELFF. V gene TRBV3-1 (or the pseudogene TRBV3-2) combines with J gene TRBJ2-2, with TRBD1 matching 7 bases. The CDR3 is made up of 18 amino acids. The germline V gene encodes CDR1 LGHDT and CDR2 YNNKEL (reference sequence). V trimming: 2 bases; J trimming: 0 bases; junction bases outside the gene matches: 9.

This chain joins TRBV11-3 and TRBJ2-2; D unclear. Germline V gene data show CDR1 as SGHNT and CDR2 as YENEEA. With 2 bases removed from V and 1 base from J, the gap between germline ends came to 5 bases. CDR3 size: 14 residues. CDR3 coding DNA: TGTGCCAGCAGCTTAAACGGGAACACCGGGGAGCTGTTTTTT. Its protein is CASSLNGNTGELFF.